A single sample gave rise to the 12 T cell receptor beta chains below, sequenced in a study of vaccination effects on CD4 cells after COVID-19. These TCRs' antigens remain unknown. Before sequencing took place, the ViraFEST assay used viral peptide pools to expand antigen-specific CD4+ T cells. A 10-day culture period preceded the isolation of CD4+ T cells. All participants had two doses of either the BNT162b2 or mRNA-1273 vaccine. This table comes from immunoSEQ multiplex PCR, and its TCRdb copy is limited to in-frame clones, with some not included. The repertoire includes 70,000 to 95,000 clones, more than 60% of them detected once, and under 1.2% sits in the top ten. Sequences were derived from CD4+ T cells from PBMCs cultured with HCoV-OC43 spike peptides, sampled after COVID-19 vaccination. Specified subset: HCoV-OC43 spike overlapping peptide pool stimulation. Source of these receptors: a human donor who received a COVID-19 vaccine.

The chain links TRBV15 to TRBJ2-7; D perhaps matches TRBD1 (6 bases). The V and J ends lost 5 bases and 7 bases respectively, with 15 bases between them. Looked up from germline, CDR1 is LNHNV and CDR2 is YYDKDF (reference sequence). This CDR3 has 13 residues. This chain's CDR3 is CATSPDRLREQYV. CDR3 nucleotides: TGTGCCACCAGCCCCGACAGGTTGCGGGAGCAGTACGTC.

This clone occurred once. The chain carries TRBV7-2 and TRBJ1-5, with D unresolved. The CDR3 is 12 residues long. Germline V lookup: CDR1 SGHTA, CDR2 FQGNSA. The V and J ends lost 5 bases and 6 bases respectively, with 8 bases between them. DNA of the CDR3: TGTGCCAGCAGCCGCGATGGTCAGCCCCAGCATTTT. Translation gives CASSRDGQPQHF.

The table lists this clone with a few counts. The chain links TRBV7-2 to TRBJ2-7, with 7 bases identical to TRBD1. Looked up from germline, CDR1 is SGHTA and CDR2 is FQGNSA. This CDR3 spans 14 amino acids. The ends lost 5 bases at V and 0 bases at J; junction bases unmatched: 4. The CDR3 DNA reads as TGTGCCAGCAGCGCCTCAGGGGGCTCCTACGAGCAGTACGTC. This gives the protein CASSASGGSYEQYV.

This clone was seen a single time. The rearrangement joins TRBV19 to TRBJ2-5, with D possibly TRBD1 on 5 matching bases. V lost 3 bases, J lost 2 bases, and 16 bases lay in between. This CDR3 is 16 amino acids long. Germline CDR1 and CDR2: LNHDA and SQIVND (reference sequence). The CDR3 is CASSMSRSAGQETQYF. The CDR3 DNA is TGTGCCAGTAGTATGTCTAGGTCCGCAGGGCAAGAGACCCAGTACTTC.

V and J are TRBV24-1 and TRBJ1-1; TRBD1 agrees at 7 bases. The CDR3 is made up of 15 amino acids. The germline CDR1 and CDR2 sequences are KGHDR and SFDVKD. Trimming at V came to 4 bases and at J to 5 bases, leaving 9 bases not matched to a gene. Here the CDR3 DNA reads TGTGCCACCAGTGACTCAACAGGGGTGGATACTGAAGCTTTCTTT. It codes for CATSDSTGVDTEAFF.

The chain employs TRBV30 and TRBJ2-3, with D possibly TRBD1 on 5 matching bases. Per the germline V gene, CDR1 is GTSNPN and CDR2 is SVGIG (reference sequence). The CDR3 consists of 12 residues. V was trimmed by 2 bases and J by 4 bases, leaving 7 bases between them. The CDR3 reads CAWSKGADTQYF. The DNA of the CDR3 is TGTGCCTGGAGTAAAGGGGCAGATACGCAGTATTTT.

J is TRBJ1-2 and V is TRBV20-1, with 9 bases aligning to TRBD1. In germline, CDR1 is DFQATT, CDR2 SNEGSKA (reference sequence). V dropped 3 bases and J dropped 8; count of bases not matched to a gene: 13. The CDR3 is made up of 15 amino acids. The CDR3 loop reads CSASPGQGPTGGYTF. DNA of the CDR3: TGCAGTGCTAGTCCTGGACAGGGGCCGACCGGGGGCTACACCTTC.

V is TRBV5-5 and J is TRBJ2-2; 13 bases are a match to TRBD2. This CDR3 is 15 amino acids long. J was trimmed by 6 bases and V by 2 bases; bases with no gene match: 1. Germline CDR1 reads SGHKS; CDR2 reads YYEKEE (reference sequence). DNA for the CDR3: TGTGCCAGCAGCTTACTAGCGGGGGGGGCCGGGGAGCTGTTTTTT. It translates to CASSLLAGGAGELFF. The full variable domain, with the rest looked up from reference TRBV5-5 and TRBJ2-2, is DAGVTQSPTHLIKTRGQQVTLRCSPISGHKSVSWYQQVLGQGPQFIFQYYEKEERGRGNFPDRFSARQFPNYSSELNVNALLLGDSALYLCASSLLAGGAGELFFGEGSRLTVL.

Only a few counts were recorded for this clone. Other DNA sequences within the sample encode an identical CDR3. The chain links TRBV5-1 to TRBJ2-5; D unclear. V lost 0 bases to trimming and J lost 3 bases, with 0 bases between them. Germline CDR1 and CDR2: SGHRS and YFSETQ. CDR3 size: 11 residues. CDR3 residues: CASSLEETQYF. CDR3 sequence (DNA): TGCGCCAGCAGCTTGGAAGAGACCCAGTACTTC.

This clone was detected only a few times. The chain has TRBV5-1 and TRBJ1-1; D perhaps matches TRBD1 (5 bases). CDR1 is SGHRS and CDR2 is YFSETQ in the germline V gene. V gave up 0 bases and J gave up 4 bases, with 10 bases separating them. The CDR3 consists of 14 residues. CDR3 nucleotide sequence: TGCGCCAGCAGCTTGGCCGGGGGGAGCACTGAAGCTTTCTTT. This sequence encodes CASSLAGGSTEAFF.

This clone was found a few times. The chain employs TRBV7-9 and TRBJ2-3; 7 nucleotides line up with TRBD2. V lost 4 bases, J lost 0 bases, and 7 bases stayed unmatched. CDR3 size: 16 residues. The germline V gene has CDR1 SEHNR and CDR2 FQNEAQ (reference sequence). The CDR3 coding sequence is TGTGCCAGCAGCTCGCGACTAGCAGTCAGCACAGATACGCAGTATTTT. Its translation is CASSSRLAVSTDTQYF.

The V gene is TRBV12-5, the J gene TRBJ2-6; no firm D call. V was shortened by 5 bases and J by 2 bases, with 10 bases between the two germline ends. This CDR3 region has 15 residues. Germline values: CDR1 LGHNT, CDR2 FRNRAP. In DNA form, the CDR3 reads TGTGCTAGTGGTAAAGGGAACCCTGGGGCCAACGTCCTGACTTTC. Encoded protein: CASGKGNPGANVLTF.